These 5 T cell receptor beta chains were sequenced from one sample in a study of control samples from healthy donors and cancer patients. Only in-frame clones appear in the TCRdb table, and some are missing; sequencing was by immunoSEQ multiplex PCR. The repertoire holds about 140,000 clones, with 90% to 95% as singletons. Sequenced: blood. Receptor source: a man in his forties or fifties in good health.

V and J are TRBV5-1 and TRBJ2-1; TRBD2 matches at 7 bases. Germline assignment: CDR1 SGHRS and CDR2 YFSETQ. The CDR3 is 16 residues long. V was pared by 1 base and J by 4 bases, with 8 bases of the junction left unmatched. The CDR3 sequence is CASSLLGRESYNEQFF. For the CDR3, the DNA is TGCGCCAGCAGCTTGTTAGGGCGGGAGTCTTACAATGAGCAGTTCTTC.

This clone was counted only a few times. V and J are TRBV1 and TRBJ2-1; TRBD1, the D gene given by the table, was not confirmed from the DNA. TRBV1 is a documented pseudogene. CDR3 length: 15 residues. The CDR3 coding sequence is TGCACCAGCAGCGAAGGTCAGGGTGCCTCCGGTGAGCAGTTCTTC. Translation: CTSSEGQGASGEQFF.

The rearrangement uses TRBV18 and TRBJ2-7, with TRBD2 identical over 14 bases. V was clipped by 3 bases and J by 5 bases; unmatched bases: 3. Germline CDR1 and CDR2: KGHSH and LQKENI. The CDR3 spans 15 residues. DNA of the CDR3: TGTGCCAGCTCACCGGGACTAGCGGGAGACGACGAGCAGTACTTC. Residues: CASSPGLAGDDEQYF.

J is TRBJ1-5 and V is TRBV6-5; 7 nucleotides line up with TRBD1. The length of the CDR3 is 12 residues. The ends lost 11 bases at V and 4 bases at J; junction bases unmatched: 5. Germline V lookup: CDR1 MNHEY, CDR2 SVGAGI. Here the CDR3 DNA reads TGTGCCGGACGACAGGGAAATCAGCCCCAGCATTTT. The encoded protein is CAGRQGNQPQHF.

The chain links TRBV6-5 to TRBJ1-5; D unresolved. Germline V gene lookup returns CDR1 MNHEY and CDR2 SVGAGI. The CDR3 sequence is 15 residues long. The V end lost 9 bases, the J end lost 5 bases, and 20 bases lay between the germline ends. The CDR3 sequence: CASSLPSRGDQPQHF. Written as DNA, the CDR3 is TGTGCCAGTTCGTTGCCCAGTAGAGGAGATCAGCCCCAGCATTTT.